This is a list of T cell receptor beta chains from one sample in a study of blood T cell repertoires in COVID-19. The data were produced by immunoSEQ multiplex PCR, yet TCRdb's version contains in-frame clones alone and is incomplete. This sample yields tens of thousands of clones, of which 80% to 95% are seen a single time; around 0.77% belongs to the top ten. Input material: peripheral blood. The source is an elderly woman with acute or convalescent COVID-19. CDR3s include the opening cysteine and the closing phenylalanine or tryptophan. Fields, in order: CDR3 DNA, CDR3 protein, CDR3 length, D gene, V gene, clone size, J gene. A D gene is named only where the DNA matches it firmly. Some rows mark clone size as missing; the rest say once, few, many or name a class of expanded clone.

cdr3_nt: TGTGCCAGTAGTCCCCAAATCGTACGGGGAACAGCGGCTTTCTTT; cdr3_aa: CASSPQIVRGTAAFF; cdr3_length: 15; d_call: .; v_call: TRBV19; clone_size: .; j_call: TRBJ1-1
cdr3_nt: TGCGCCAGCAGGACCGGGACAGGGGGCGAGCAGTACTTC; cdr3_aa: CASRTGTGGEQYF; cdr3_length: 13; d_call: TRBD1; v_call: TRBV5-1; clone_size: .; j_call: TRBJ2-7
cdr3_nt: TGTGCCAGCAGCTTAGGGAGACAGGGAGTGATTGAAGCTTTCTTT; cdr3_aa: CASSLGRQGVIEAFF; cdr3_length: 15; d_call: TRBD1; v_call: TRBV7-8; clone_size: .; j_call: TRBJ1-1
cdr3_nt: TGTGCCAGTGGGGATAACAGGGGACTGGATACGCAGTATTTT; cdr3_aa: CASGDNRGLDTQYF; cdr3_length: 14; d_call: .; v_call: TRBV19; clone_size: .; j_call: TRBJ2-3
cdr3_nt: TGTGCCATCAGTGAGTGGGACAGGGGGCGGGGTGTAGCTTTCTTT; cdr3_aa: CAISEWDRGRGVAFF; cdr3_length: 15; d_call: TRBD1; v_call: TRBV10-3; clone_size: .; j_call: TRBJ1-1
cdr3_nt: TGTGCCAGCAGCGTACTGGGGACTAGCGTAGGAGATACGCAGTATTTT; cdr3_aa: CASSVLGTSVGDTQYF; cdr3_length: 16; d_call: TRBD2; v_call: TRBV9; clone_size: many; j_call: TRBJ2-3
cdr3_nt: TGTGCCAGCAGCTTGCAGGGGAACTATGGCTACACCTTC; cdr3_aa: CASSLQGNYGYTF; cdr3_length: 13; d_call: .; v_call: TRBV7-9; clone_size: .; j_call: TRBJ1-2
cdr3_nt: TGTGCCAGCTCACCAAGCGGGGGCCGGACTGAAGCTTTCTTT; cdr3_aa: CASSPSGGRTEAFF; cdr3_length: 14; d_call: .; v_call: TRBV18; clone_size: once; j_call: TRBJ1-1
cdr3_nt: TGTGCCAGCAGTTTAAGAGTAAACCATGGCTACACCTTC; cdr3_aa: CASSLRVNHGYTF; cdr3_length: 13; d_call: .; v_call: TRBV27; clone_size: .; j_call: TRBJ1-2
cdr3_nt: TGTGCCAGCAGCGACACAGGGACAGGGTATGCCGGGGAGCTGTTTTTT; cdr3_aa: CASSDTGTGYAGELFF; cdr3_length: 16; d_call: TRBD1; v_call: TRBV5-6; clone_size: .; j_call: TRBJ2-2
cdr3_nt: TGTGCCAGCAGTTCCCAGCGACTCTACGAGCAGTACTTC; cdr3_aa: CASSSQRLYEQYF; cdr3_length: 13; d_call: .; v_call: TRBV12-3/TRBV12-4; clone_size: .; j_call: TRBJ2-7
cdr3_nt: TGCGCCAGCAGCCAAGATTTGCGGGGCGGGGGGGGAACCTACGAGCAGTACTTC; cdr3_aa: CASSQDLRGGGGTYEQYF; cdr3_length: 18; d_call: TRBD2; v_call: TRBV4-3; clone_size: .; j_call: TRBJ2-7
cdr3_nt: TGTGCCAGCAGCTACGGACAGGGGTCTGGTGGCTACACCTTC; cdr3_aa: CASSYGQGSGGYTF; cdr3_length: 14; d_call: TRBD1; v_call: TRBV9; clone_size: .; j_call: TRBJ1-2
cdr3_nt: TGTGCCAGCAGCCAAGATCGGGGGGGCTACAATGAGCAGTTCTTC; cdr3_aa: CASSQDRGGYNEQFF; cdr3_length: 15; d_call: TRBD2; v_call: TRBV4-2; clone_size: .; j_call: TRBJ2-1
cdr3_nt: TGCGCCAGCACTACAGGGTCTAGCGGGAGCTACGAGCAGTACTTC; cdr3_aa: CASTTGSSGSYEQYF; cdr3_length: 15; d_call: TRBD2; v_call: TRBV5-1; clone_size: .; j_call: TRBJ2-7
cdr3_nt: TGTGCCAGCAGCAAGACTAGCGGGGGAAGACAAGAGACCCAGTACTTC; cdr3_aa: CASSKTSGGRQETQYF; cdr3_length: 16; d_call: TRBD2; v_call: TRBV11-2; clone_size: once; j_call: TRBJ2-5
cdr3_nt: TGTGCCAGCTCACCGGGACAGAGGGTCCACGAGCAGTACTTC; cdr3_aa: CASSPGQRVHEQYF; cdr3_length: 14; d_call: TRBD1; v_call: TRBV18; clone_size: .; j_call: TRBJ2-7
cdr3_nt: TGTGCCAGCAGTTTGGGGGGAGGCGTCTATGGCTACACCTTC; cdr3_aa: CASSLGGGVYGYTF; cdr3_length: 14; d_call: .; v_call: TRBV27; clone_size: .; j_call: TRBJ1-2
cdr3_nt: TGTGCCAGCAGCCCCAACCCTATCTCCAGGGAAAATCAGCCCCAGCATTTT; cdr3_aa: CASSPNPISRENQPQHF; cdr3_length: 17; d_call: .; v_call: TRBV7-6; clone_size: .; j_call: TRBJ1-5
cdr3_nt: TGTGCCAGCAGCCCTCAGGGATTTGGGAGGTTGAACACCGGGGAGCTGTTTTTT; cdr3_aa: CASSPQGFGRLNTGELFF; cdr3_length: 18; d_call: .; v_call: TRBV3-1/TRBV3-2; clone_size: .; j_call: TRBJ2-2
cdr3_nt: TGCGCCAGCAGCTTGGGGGGCAACACCGGGGAGCTGTTTTTT; cdr3_aa: CASSLGGNTGELFF; cdr3_length: 14; d_call: .; v_call: TRBV5-1; clone_size: .; j_call: TRBJ2-2
cdr3_nt: TGCGCCAGCAGCTTGTCGGGGGAGGCCTCCTACAATGAGCAGTTCTTC; cdr3_aa: CASSLSGEASYNEQFF; cdr3_length: 16; d_call: .; v_call: TRBV5-1; clone_size: .; j_call: TRBJ2-1
cdr3_nt: TGTGCCAGCAGCCCAAGTGGAGGGAGGGCCTTCTACGAGCAGTACTTC; cdr3_aa: CASSPSGGRAFYEQYF; cdr3_length: 16; d_call: TRBD2; v_call: TRBV3-1/TRBV3-2; clone_size: .; j_call: TRBJ2-7